This TCR beta chain was identified during a study of blood T cell repertoires in COVID-19. Clinical history reported by participants formed the basis on which cohorts were assigned. TCRdb keeps only in-frame clones here, not all; method: immunoSEQ multiplex PCR. Here the sample spans 490,000 or so clones, roughly nine tenths being singletons. The germline CDR1 and CDR2 sequences are SGHDT and YYEEEE. The V gene lost 3 bases and the J gene lost 3 bases, with 13 bases spanning the gap. CDR3 length equals 14 residues. Sequenced sample: PBMCs or T cells enriched from blood (not recorded which). The chain carries TRBV5-6 and TRBJ2-7; tentatively, D is TRBD2 (5 bases). The TCR sequence derives from a woman aged 60-75 years who had recovered from COVID-19. The CDR3 sequence: CASSWKLVLYEQYF. Written as DNA, the CDR3 is TGTGCCAGCAGCTGGAAACTAGTCCTCTACGAGCAGTACTTC.